The entry below gives a single T cell receptor (beta chain) sequence along with its context. Ages ranged from about 18 to 90 years, with residence in 24 US areas. Participants were placed into cohorts based on the clinical history they reported. The method was immunoSEQ multiplex PCR; TCRdb's version includes in-frame clones alone and lacks a portion of them. This sample has some 180,000 clones, with about 88% found just once. The germline gives CDR1 SGHAT, CDR2 FQNNGV. This CDR3 is built from 15 residues. The ends lost 5 bases at V and 3 bases at J; junction bases unmatched: 7. The entry originates in a study of blood T cell repertoires in COVID-19. About the study: Acute and convalescent COVID-19 specimens originated in the United States, Italy and Spain.

This TCR was sampled from a middle-aged woman in a cohort exposed to, infected with or recovered from COVID-19 (not recorded which). The material sequenced was PBMCs or T cells enriched from blood (not recorded which). The chain uses TRBV11-2 and TRBJ2-3; 8 nucleotides match TRBD2. The CDR3: CASSPRAGETDTQYF. The CDR3 region has the DNA TGTGCCAGCAGCCCACGAGCGGGGGAAACAGATACGCAGTATTTT.